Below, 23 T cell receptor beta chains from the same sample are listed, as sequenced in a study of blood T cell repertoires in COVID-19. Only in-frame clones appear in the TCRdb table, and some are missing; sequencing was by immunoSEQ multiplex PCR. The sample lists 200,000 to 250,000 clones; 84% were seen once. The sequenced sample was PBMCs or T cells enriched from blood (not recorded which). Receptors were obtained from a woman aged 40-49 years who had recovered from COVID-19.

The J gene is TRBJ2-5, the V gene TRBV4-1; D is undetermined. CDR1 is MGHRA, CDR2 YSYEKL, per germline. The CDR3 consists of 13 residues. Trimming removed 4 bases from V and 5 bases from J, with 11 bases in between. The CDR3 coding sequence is TGCGCCAGCAGCCGCCTGGTCGGGGAGACCCAGTACTTC. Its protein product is CASSRLVGETQYF.

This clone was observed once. The CDR3 here is CASSDGSQPQHF. In nucleotides, the CDR3 is TGTGCCAGCAGTGATGGGAGTCAGCCCCAGCATTTT. The chain uses TRBV6-1 and TRBJ1-5; no firm D call. The V and J ends lost 3 bases and 6 bases respectively, with 6 bases between them. The germline V gene encodes CDR1 MNHNS and CDR2 SASEGT. The CDR3 is 12 residues long.

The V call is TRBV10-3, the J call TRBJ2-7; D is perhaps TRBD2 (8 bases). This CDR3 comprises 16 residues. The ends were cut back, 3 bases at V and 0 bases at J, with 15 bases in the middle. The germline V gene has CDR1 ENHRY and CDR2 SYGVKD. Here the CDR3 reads CAISEPGGTSSYEQYF. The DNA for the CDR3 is TGTGCCATCAGTGAACCAGGGGGGACTAGCTCCTACGAGCAGTACTTC.

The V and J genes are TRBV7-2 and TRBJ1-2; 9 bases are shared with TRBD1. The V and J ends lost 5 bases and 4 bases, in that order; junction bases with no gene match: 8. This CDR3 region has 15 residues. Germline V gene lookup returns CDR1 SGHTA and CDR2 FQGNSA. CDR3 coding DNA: TGTGCCAGCAGCGCAAGGACAGGGGCTCTCTATGGCTACACCTTC. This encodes CASSARTGALYGYTF. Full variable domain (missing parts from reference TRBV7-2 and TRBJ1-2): GAGVSQSPSNKVTEKGKDVELRCDPISGHTALYWYRQSLGQGLEFLIYFQGNSAPDKSGLPSDRFSAERTGGSVSTLTIQRTQQEDSAVYLCASSARTGALYGYTFGSGTRLTVV.

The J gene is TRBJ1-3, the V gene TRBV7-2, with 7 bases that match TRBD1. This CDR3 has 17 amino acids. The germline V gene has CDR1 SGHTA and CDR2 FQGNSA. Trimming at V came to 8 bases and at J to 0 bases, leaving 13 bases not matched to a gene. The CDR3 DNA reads TGTGCCAGCCGCAATCCGGGACAGTTTTACTCTGGAAACACCATATATTTT. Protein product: CASRNPGQFYSGNTIYF.

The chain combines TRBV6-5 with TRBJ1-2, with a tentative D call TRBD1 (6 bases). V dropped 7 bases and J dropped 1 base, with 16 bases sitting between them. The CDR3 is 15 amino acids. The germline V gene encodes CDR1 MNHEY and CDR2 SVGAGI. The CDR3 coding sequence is TGTGCCAGCACATCCTACAGGGAGAGTAACTATGGCTACACCTTC. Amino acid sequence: CASTSYRESNYGYTF.

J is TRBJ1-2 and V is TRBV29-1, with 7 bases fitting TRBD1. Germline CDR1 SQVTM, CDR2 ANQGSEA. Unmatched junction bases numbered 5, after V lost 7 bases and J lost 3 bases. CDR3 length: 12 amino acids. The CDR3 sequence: CSDKGTDYGYTF. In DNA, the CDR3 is TGCAGCGACAAGGGGACAGACTATGGCTACACCTTC.

The DNA of the CDR3 is TGTGCCAGCCCTTTCCAACGGGGAATCGACGAGCAGTACGTC. Its protein is CASPFQRGIDEQYV. The rearrangement uses TRBV28 and TRBJ2-7, with D tentatively TRBD2 (5 bases). Per the germline V gene, CDR1 is MDHEN and CDR2 is SYDVKM. V was clipped by 8 bases and J by 5 bases, with 19 bases between them. The CDR3 has 14 amino acids.

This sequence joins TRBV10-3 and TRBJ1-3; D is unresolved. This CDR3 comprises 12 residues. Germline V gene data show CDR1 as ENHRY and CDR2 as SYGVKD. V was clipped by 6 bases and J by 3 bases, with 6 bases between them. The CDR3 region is CAISGNGNTIYF. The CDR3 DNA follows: TGTGCCATCAGCGGGAATGGAAACACCATATATTTT.

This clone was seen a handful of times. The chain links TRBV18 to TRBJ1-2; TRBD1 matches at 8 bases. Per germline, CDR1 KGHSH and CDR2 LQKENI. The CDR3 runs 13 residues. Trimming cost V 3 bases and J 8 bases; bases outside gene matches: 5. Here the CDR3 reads CASSPDRGRGYTF. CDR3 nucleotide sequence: TGTGCCAGCTCACCCGACAGGGGTCGAGGCTACACCTTC.

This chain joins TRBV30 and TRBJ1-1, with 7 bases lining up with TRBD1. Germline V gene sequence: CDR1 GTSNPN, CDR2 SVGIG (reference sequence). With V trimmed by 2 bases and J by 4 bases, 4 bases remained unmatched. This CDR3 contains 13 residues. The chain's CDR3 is CAWSQGVGTEAFF. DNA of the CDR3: TGTGCCTGGAGTCAGGGGGTGGGCACTGAAGCTTTCTTT.

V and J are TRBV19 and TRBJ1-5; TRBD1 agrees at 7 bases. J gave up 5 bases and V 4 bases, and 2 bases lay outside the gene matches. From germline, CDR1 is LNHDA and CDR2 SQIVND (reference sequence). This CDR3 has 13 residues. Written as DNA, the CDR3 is TGTGCCAGTAGTAGACAGGGCCATCAGCCCCAGCATTTT. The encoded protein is CASSRQGHQPQHF.

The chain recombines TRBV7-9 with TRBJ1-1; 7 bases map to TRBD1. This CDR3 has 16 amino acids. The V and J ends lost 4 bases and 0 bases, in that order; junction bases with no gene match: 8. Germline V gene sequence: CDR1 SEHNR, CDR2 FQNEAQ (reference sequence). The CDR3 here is CASSSPGTAMNTEAFF. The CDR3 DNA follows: TGTGCCAGCAGCTCCCCCGGGACAGCCATGAACACTGAAGCTTTCTTT.

In DNA, the CDR3 is TGTGCCAGCAGCGGAGGGGTTCCTGGAAACACCATATATTTT. Encoded protein: CASSGGVPGNTIYF. The rearrangement joins TRBV7-2 to TRBJ1-3; D is possibly TRBD1 (5 bases). V was clipped by 5 bases and J by 2 bases, with 10 bases between them. Germline CDR1 SGHTA, CDR2 FQGNSA. This CDR3 region has 14 residues.

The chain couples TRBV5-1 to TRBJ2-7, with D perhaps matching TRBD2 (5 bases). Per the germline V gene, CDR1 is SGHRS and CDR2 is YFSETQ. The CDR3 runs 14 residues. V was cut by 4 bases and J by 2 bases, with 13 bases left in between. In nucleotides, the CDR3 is TGCGCCAGCAGCCCCTTACTAGAACCCTACGAGCAGTACGTC. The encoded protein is CASSPLLEPYEQYV.

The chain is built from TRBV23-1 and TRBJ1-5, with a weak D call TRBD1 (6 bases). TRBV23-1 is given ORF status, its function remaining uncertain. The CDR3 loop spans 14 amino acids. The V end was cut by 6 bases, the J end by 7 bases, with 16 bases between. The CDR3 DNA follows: TGCGCCAGCAGCCCTAACAGGGAACGGCAGCCCCAGCATTTT. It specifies CASSPNRERQPQHF.

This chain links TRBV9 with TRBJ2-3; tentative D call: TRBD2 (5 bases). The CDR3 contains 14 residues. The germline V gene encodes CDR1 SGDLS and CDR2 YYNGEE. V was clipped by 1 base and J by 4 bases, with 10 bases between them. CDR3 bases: TGTGCCAGCAGCGTATGGGAGAGCCCAGATACGCAGTATTTT. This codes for CASSVWESPDTQYF.

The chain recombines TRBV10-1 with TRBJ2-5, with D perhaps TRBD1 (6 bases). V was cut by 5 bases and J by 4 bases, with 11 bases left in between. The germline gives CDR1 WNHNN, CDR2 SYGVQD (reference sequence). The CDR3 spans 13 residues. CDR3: CASSSTRGETQYF. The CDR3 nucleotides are TGCGCCAGCAGTTCTACCAGGGGAGAGACCCAGTACTTC.

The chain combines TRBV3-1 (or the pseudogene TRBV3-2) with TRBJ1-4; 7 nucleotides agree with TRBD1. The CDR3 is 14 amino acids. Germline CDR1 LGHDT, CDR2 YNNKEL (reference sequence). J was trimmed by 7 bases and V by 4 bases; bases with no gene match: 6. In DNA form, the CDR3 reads TGTGCCAGCAGCCTGACAGGGTCATCTGAAAAACTGTTTTTT. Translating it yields CASSLTGSSEKLFF.

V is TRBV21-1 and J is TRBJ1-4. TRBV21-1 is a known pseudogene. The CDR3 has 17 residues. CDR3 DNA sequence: TGTGCCAGCTGCGAACCCATGAACCTTGCAACTAATGAAAAACTGTTTTTT. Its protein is CASCEPMNLATNEKLFF.

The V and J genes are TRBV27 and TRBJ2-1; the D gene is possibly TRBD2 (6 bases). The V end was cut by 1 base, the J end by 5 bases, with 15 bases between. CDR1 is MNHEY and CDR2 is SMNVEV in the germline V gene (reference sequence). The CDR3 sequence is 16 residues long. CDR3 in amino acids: CASSLWPGGKDNEQFF. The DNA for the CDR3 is TGTGCCAGCAGTTTATGGCCCGGCGGGAAGGACAATGAGCAGTTCTTC.

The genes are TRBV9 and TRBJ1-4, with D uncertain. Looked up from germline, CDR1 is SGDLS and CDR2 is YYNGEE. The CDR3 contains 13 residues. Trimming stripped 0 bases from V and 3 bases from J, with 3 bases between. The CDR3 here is CASSVGANEKLFF. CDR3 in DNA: TGTGCCAGCAGCGTAGGAGCTAATGAAAAACTGTTTTTT.

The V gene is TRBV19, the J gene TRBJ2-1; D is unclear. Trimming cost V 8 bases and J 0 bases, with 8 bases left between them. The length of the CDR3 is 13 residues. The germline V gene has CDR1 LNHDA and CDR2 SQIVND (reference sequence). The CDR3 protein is CASCASSYNEQFF. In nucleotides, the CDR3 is TGTGCCAGTTGCGCTAGCTCCTACAATGAGCAGTTCTTC.